The 8 T cell receptor beta chains listed next were all sequenced from one sample in a study of metastatic and nonmetastatic thyroid tumors. Nobody among the patients had been given any treatment before thyroid surgery. TCRdb reanalyzed the PCR reads via MiXCR. The sample lists just under 60,000 clones; around 16% were seen once. Sequenced input: blood. These receptor sequences come from a male donor with papillary thyroid cancer or a benign thyroid nodule (not recorded which). Some clones in this sample may be carry-over from other donors' samples.

Notes on this clone: An end of the junction does not agree with germline; a read error may underlie this. The V call is TRBV7-6, the J call TRBJ2-1; no clear D. Germline CDR1 SGHVS, CDR2 FNYEAQ. The CDR3 runs to 15 residues. The CDR3 DNA follows: TGTGGCAGCAGCTTGGTAGAGAGCTCCTACAATGAGCAGTTCTTC. It codes for CGSSLVESSYNEQFF.

This clone was observed many times. This rearrangement joins TRBV6-1 to TRBJ1-4; 9 bases match TRBD1. Per the germline V gene, CDR1 is MNHNS and CDR2 is SASEGT. Losses at the gene ends were 6 bases for V and 3 bases for J; bases not matched to a gene: 5. CDR3 length: 15 amino acids. The CDR3 sequence is CASRRQGGANEKLFF. The CDR3 nucleotides read TGTGCCAGCAGGAGACAGGGGGGGGCTAATGAAAAACTGTTTTTT.

This clone was seen repeatedly, ten times or more. The genes are TRBV6-1 and TRBJ2-3; 10 nucleotides agree with TRBD2. CDR1 and CDR2 (germline): MNHNS, SASEGT. This CDR3 has 17 amino acids. The V gene end was trimmed by 4 bases and the J gene end by 0 bases; junction bases not matched to a gene: 7. Here the CDR3 DNA reads TGTGCCAGCAGTGGGTCTAGCGGGGGAACTAGCACAGATACGCAGTATTTT. Its translation is CASSGSSGGTSTDTQYF.

Regarding this clone: One end of the junction does not line up with germline, which may come from a read error. This chain joins TRBV9 and TRBJ2-2, with 8 nucleotides matching TRBD2. Germline lookup yields CDR1 SGDLS and CDR2 YYNGEE. This CDR3 has 16 residues. The DNA of the CDR3 is TGTTCCAGCACCGGGGGGGATCACGCGAACACCGGGGAGCTGTTTTTT. Protein product: CSSTGGDHANTGELFF.

The sample holds many counts of this clone. This sequence joins TRBV4-1 and TRBJ2-7; D not certain. Germline CDR1 and CDR2: MGHRA and YSYEKL. This CDR3 comprises 15 residues. Trimming pared 1 base from V and 3 bases from J, leaving 13 bases between. The CDR3 nucleotides are TGCGCCAGCAGCCAAGGCCCGGACGTTAACTACGAGCAGTACTTC. The encoded protein is CASSQGPDVNYEQYF.

There are a few counts of this clone. The chain has TRBV28 and TRBJ2-7; a possible D gene is TRBD1 (5 bases). Germline V gene sequence: CDR1 MDHEN, CDR2 SYDVKM. The CDR3 contains 16 residues. V lost 2 bases to trimming and J lost 6 bases, with 20 bases between them. The CDR3 is CASSLPTWGAYPEQYF. The CDR3 DNA reads TGTGCCAGCAGTTTACCCACATGGGGCGCGTACCCCGAGCAGTACTTC.

As for this clone: This may be a read error, as it is one base from a much larger clone. CDR3 in DNA: TGTGCCAGCAGCGACCGGTACAGGGGGCTTGAGACCCAGTACTTC. Translated, it gives CASSDRYRGLETQYF. The rearrangement uses TRBV11-2 and TRBJ2-5; TRBD1 matches 9 bases. Losses at the gene ends were 5 bases for V and 5 bases for J; bases not matched to a gene: 9. The CDR3 is 15 amino acids. The germline V gene has CDR1 SGHAT and CDR2 FQNNGV.

This clone was detected ten times or more. The chain uses TRBV4-3 and TRBJ1-1, with 11 bases lining up with TRBD1. This CDR3 has 18 residues. CDR1 LGHNA and CDR2 YSLEER come from the germline V gene. With 1 base clipped from V and 2 bases from J, the junction kept 9 bases outside the gene matches. The CDR3 DNA reads TGCGCCAGCAGCCAAGCCTCATACGGGACAGGGGGTAACACTGAAGCTTTCTTT. Protein sequence: CASSQASYGTGGNTEAFF.